The sequence of this T cell receptor beta chain was determined in a study of beta chain features in type 1 diabetes. The whole isolated RNA underwent reverse transcription, so sequencing captured expressed TCRB transcripts. Only in-frame clones appear in the TCRdb table, and some are missing; sequencing was by immunoSEQ multiplex PCR. The sample has about 620,000 clones, 15% seen once. The sample holds a few counts of this clone. The receptor comes from a man aged 18 to 30 in good health. The sample taken for sequencing was naive CD4+ T cells from blood.

DNA of the CDR3: TGTGCCAGCAGCTGGGGACAGCATCAAGAGACCCAGTACTTC. It codes for CASSWGQHQETQYF. The chain recombines TRBV7-6 with TRBJ2-5; TRBD1 matches 7 bases. V dropped 4 bases and J dropped 2; count of bases not matched to a gene: 4. This CDR3 region has 14 residues. Germline V gene sequence: CDR1 SGHVS, CDR2 FNYEAQ.